The 17 T cell receptor beta chains given below trace back to one sample, sequenced in a study of shared clonotypes between healthy human individuals. Libraries were prepared by immunoSEQ multiplex PCR; TCRdb keeps only in-frame clonotypes and omits some of them. Among approximately 250,000 clones listed, under 80% were seen once. The sequenced sample consisted of memory CD4+ T cells sorted from blood. Subset denoted: CD45RA-negative fraction. These receptors were obtained from a man younger than 40 in good health.

The sample holds a few counts of this clone. Within the sample, other DNA sequences also encode this same CDR3. The chain employs TRBV4-3 and TRBJ2-1; D remains unclear. The CDR3 loop spans 13 amino acids. Germline V gene sequence: CDR1 LGHNA, CDR2 YSLEER. The V end lost 3 bases, the J end lost 10 bases, and 13 bases lay between the germline ends. CDR3 residues: CASSQVGESEQFF. In DNA form, the CDR3 reads TGCGCCAGCAGCCAGGTTGGCGAGTCGGAGCAGTTCTTC.

This clone was counted only a few times. CDR3 bases: TGTGCCAGTAGTTCCTCAAACTCTGGGGCCAACGTCCTGACTTTC. Its translation: CASSSSNSGANVLTF. The chain carries TRBV19 and TRBJ2-6; D remains unclear. This CDR3 has 15 amino acids. Trimming removed 5 bases from V and 0 bases from J, with 8 bases in between. CDR1 is LNHDA, CDR2 SQIVND, per germline (reference sequence). Full variable domain (remainder filled in from reference TRBV19 and TRBJ2-6): DGGITQSPKYLFRKEGQNVTLSCEQNLNHDAMYWYRQDPGQGLRLIYYSQIVNDFQKGDIAEGYSVSREKKESFPLTVTSAQKNPTAFYLCASSSSNSGANVLTFGAGSRLTVL.

This clone showed up many times. The chain employs TRBV30 and TRBJ1-4; D is possibly TRBD1 (6 bases). The germline V gene has CDR1 GTSNPN and CDR2 SVGIG (reference sequence). Trimming pared 3 bases from V and 5 bases from J, leaving 13 bases between. The CDR3 spans 14 residues. CDR3 DNA: TGTGCCTGGAGAGAGGGGGGCGGAAATGAAAAACTGTTTTTT. Amino acids: CAWREGGGNEKLFF.

The chain recombines TRBV6-6 with TRBJ1-5; D may be TRBD1 (5 bases). In germline, CDR1 is MNHNY, CDR2 SVGAGI (reference sequence). V was trimmed by 2 bases and J by 6 bases, leaving 14 bases between them. CDR3 length: 15 residues. The CDR3, as DNA: TGTGCCAGCAGTTACCCGGGACGTCAATTTCAGCCCCAGCATTTT. Protein: CASSYPGRQFQPQHF.

V gene TRBV29-1 combines with J gene TRBJ1-1; D is undetermined. CDR3 size: 11 residues. The V end was cut by 1 base, the J end by 7 bases, with 7 bases between. Germline CDR1 and CDR2: SQVTM and ANQGSEA. DNA for the CDR3: TGCAGCGTTGAAGGAAACGATGAAGCTTTCTTT. It is translated as CSVEGNDEAFF.

The V call is TRBV2, the J call TRBJ2-5; 11 positions match TRBD2. The CDR3 contains 14 residues. V lost 7 bases to trimming and J lost 3 bases; unmatched junction nucleotides: 4. Per germline, CDR1 SNHLY and CDR2 FYNNEI. CDR3 sequence: CASNPGLAEETQYF. The DNA for the CDR3 is TGTGCCAGCAACCCGGGACTAGCGGAAGAGACCCAGTACTTC.

About this clone: An end of the junction differs from the germline gene, which may be a read error. This chain joins TRBV28 and TRBJ2-7; no reliable D call. CDR1 is MDHEN and CDR2 is SYDVKM in the germline V gene. The length of the CDR3 is 12 residues. The chain's CDR3 is CASRSGNYGQYF. CDR3 DNA sequence: TGTGCCAGCAGATCGGGCAATTACGGGCAGTACTTC.

CDR3 residues: CASSKGLAGVETQYF. The CDR3 DNA sequence: TGCGCCAGCAGCAAAGGACTAGCGGGAGTAGAGACCCAGTACTTC. The gene calls are TRBV5-1 and TRBJ2-5, with TRBD2 identical over 13 bases. CDR1 is SGHRS and CDR2 is YFSETQ in the germline V gene. The CDR3 runs to 15 residues. The ends lost 4 bases at V and 4 bases at J; junction bases unmatched: 4. Full variable domain (missing parts from reference TRBV5-1 and TRBJ2-5): KAGVTQTPRYLIKTRGQQVTLSCSPISGHRSVSWYQQTPGQGLQFLFEYFSETQRNKGNFPGRFSGRQFSNSRSEMNVSTLELGDSALYLCASSKGLAGVETQYFGPGTRLLVL.

The chain's CDR3 is CASSVGDATYEQYF. The CDR3, as DNA: TGTGCCAGTAGTGTGGGGGACGCTACCTACGAGCAGTACTTC. The rearrangement links TRBV19 to TRBJ2-7, with D possibly being TRBD1 or TRBD2 (5 bases each). Deletions cut 5 bases from V and 2 bases from J, with 13 bases between. CDR3 length equals 14 residues. Germline V gene sequence: CDR1 LNHDA, CDR2 SQIVND (reference sequence).

This chain joins TRBV5-6 and TRBJ2-7; D uncertain. Germline V gene sequence: CDR1 SGHDT, CDR2 YYEEEE. Trimming cost V 4 bases and J 1 base, with 12 bases left between them. The CDR3 totals 14 residues. CDR3 bases: TGTGCCAGCAGCCGTGACCAAAATTCCTACGAGCAGTACTTC. Its protein is CASSRDQNSYEQYF.

This clone was observed a handful of times. The chain carries TRBV28 and TRBJ1-1; TRBD1 might be the D (5 bases). Germline CDR1 reads MDHEN; CDR2 reads SYDVKM. V lost 2 bases and J 0 bases, leaving 7 bases between the germline ends. The length of the CDR3 is 14 residues. CDR3 sequence: CASSLGTMNTEAFF. CDR3 nucleotide sequence: TGTGCCAGCAGTTTAGGGACCATGAACACTGAAGCTTTCTTT.

This sequence joins TRBV7-8 and TRBJ2-7; TRBD2 matches 7 bases. The trim removed 0 bases at V and 1 base at J, leaving 9 bases unmatched. Germline lookup yields CDR1 SGHVS and CDR2 FQNEAQ. CDR3 length: 17 residues. CDR3: CASSLARGGRVSYEQYF. The CDR3, as DNA: TGTGCCAGCAGCTTAGCGCGGGGAGGGAGGGTATCCTACGAGCAGTACTTC.

This sequence joins TRBV5-4 and TRBJ1-1; 7 bases are shared with TRBD1. Per the germline V gene, CDR1 is SGHNT and CDR2 is YYREEE (reference sequence). The CDR3 runs to 16 residues. V gave up 4 bases and J gave up 7 bases; unmatched junction bases: 16. DNA of the CDR3: TGTGCCAGCAGCCGGGGGGGAACAGGGGTTTCACGTGAAGCTTTCTTT. Encoded protein: CASSRGGTGVSREAFF.

The chain is built from TRBV5-1 and TRBJ2-2, with TRBD1 matching over 7 bases. The V and J ends lost 3 bases and 6 bases, in that order; junction bases with no gene match: 11. The CDR3 spans 16 residues. CDR1 and CDR2 (germline): SGHRS, YFSETQ. The CDR3 spells CASSSIGTELPGELFF. CDR3 nucleotide sequence: TGCGCCAGCAGCTCCATCGGGACAGAGCTCCCCGGGGAGCTGTTTTTT.

This clone was seen a few times. The rearrangement joins TRBV7-9 to TRBJ1-5; D not certain. Trimming removed 6 bases from V and 4 bases from J, with 7 bases in between. Germline V gene sequence: CDR1 SEHNR, CDR2 FQNEAQ (reference sequence). The CDR3 loop spans 12 amino acids. CDR3 in DNA: TGTGCCAGCAGTACAGAGAATCAGCCCCAGCATTTT. Protein sequence: CASSTENQPQHF.

This clone was observed a handful of times. The rearrangement joins TRBV28 to TRBJ2-7; no firm D call. CDR1 and CDR2 from the germline V gene are MDHEN and SYDVKM. The CDR3 contains 17 residues. Trimming took off 2 bases at V and 3 bases at J, with 20 bases between the two ends. CDR3 residues: CASSLLRQANTNYEQYF. CDR3 in DNA: TGTGCCAGCAGTTTACTCCGGCAGGCAAATACTAACTACGAGCAGTACTTC.

Points on this clone: The same CDR3 arises from other DNA sequences in this sample as well. V usage is TRBV5-4 and J usage is TRBJ2-7, with no clear D. The CDR3 is 12 residues long. Germline CDR1 and CDR2: SGHNT and YYREEE (reference sequence). V was shortened by 2 bases and J by 3 bases, with 6 bases between the two germline ends. The CDR3 here is CASSFNSYEQYF. For the CDR3, the DNA is TGTGCCAGCAGCTTCAATAGCTACGAGCAGTACTTC.